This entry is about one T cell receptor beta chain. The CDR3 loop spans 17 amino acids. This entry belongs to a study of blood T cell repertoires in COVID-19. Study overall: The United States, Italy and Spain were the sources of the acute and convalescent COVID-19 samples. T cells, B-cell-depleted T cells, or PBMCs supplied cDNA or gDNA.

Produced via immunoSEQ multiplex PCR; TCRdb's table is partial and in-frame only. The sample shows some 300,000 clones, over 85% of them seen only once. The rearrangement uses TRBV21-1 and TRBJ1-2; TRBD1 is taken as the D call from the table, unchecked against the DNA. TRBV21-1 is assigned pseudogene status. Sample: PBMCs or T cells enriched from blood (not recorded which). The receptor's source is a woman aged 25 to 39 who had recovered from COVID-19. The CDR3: CASSRGLRQTGKGGYTF. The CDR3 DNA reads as TGTGCCAGCAGCCGAGGACTTCGACAGACAGGGAAGGGGGGCTACACCTTC.